This T cell receptor beta chain was captured in a study of human T cells and chemical hapten exposure. This CDR3 contains 16 residues. In germline, CDR1 is KGHSH, CDR2 LQKENI. J lost 6 bases, V lost 6 bases, and 14 bases had no gene match. The time point here: pre-sensitization, week 0. This sample's treatment: therapeutic diphenylcyclopropenone sensitization with weekly scalp DPC. Total RNA was isolated from whole blood that had not been fractionated. One entry per CDR3 protein, called by TCRdb with MiXCR from the RACE reads. The data hold about 55,000 distinct CDR3 sequences, with 9.5% to 10% observed a single time.

The source was whole blood, collected in connection with sensitization to the hapten diphenylcyclopropenone (DPC). The chain couples TRBV18 to TRBJ2-7; 10 nucleotides align to TRBD1. The TCR sequence derives from a young woman with alopecia areata. Some clones in this sample may be carry-over from other donors' samples. The CDR3: CASSLDQGQGRAEQYF. The CDR3 DNA is TGTGCCAGCTCCCTGGACCAGGGACAGGGGAGGGCCGAGCAGTACTTC.